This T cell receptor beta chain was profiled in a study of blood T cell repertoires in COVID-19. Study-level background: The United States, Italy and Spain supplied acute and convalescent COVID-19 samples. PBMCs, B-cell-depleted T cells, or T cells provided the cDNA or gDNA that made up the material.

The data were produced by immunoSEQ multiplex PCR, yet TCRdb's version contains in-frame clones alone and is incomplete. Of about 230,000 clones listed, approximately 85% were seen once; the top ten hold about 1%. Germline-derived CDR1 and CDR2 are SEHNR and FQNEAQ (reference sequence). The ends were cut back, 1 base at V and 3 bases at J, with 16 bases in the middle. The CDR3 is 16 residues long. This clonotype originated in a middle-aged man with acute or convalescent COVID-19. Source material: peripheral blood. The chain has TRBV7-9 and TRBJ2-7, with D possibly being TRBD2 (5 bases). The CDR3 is CASSLGSGSARYEQYF. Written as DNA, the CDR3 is TGTGCCAGCAGCTTAGGGTCGGGTAGCGCCCGCTACGAGCAGTACTTC.